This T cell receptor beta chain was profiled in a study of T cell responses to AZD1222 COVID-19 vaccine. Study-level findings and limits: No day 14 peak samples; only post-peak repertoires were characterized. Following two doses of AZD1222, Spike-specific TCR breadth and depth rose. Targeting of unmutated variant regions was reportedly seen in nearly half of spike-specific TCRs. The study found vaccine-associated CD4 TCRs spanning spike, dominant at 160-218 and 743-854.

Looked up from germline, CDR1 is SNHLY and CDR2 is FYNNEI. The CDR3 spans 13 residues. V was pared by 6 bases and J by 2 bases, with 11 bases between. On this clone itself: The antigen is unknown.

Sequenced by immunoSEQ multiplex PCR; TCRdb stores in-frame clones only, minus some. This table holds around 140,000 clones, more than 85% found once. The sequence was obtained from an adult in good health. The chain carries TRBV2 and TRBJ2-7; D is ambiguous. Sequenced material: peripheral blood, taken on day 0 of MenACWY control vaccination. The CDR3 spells CASSVEQPYEQYF. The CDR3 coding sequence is TGTGCCAGCAGCGTAGAACAGCCCTACGAGCAGTACTTC. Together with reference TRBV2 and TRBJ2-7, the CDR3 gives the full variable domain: EPEVTQTPSHQVTQMGQEVILRCVPISNHLYFYWYRQILGQKVEFLVSFYNNEISEKSEIFDDQFSVERPDGSNFTLKIRSTKLEDSAMYFCASSVEQPYEQYFGPGTRLTVT.